Shown below are 21 T cell receptor beta chains from a single sample sequenced in a study of cytomegalovirus exposure and HLA in healthy donors. Using immunoSEQ multiplex PCR, the repertoire was profiled, and TCRdb retains in-frame clones only, with some absent. The sample carries more than 250,000 clones, 87% recorded once. Material: PBMCs. Receptors originate from a woman in her thirties in good health and CMV-seropositive.

This chain uses TRBV5-1 with TRBJ2-1, with D maybe TRBD1 (5 bases). With 0 bases removed from V and 2 bases from J, the gap between germline ends came to 9 bases. This CDR3 is built from 15 residues. Germline lookup yields CDR1 SGHRS and CDR2 YFSETQ. CDR3 DNA sequence: TGCGCCAGCAGCTTGGGAACAGGCCCCTACAATGAGCAGTTCTTC. It codes for CASSLGTGPYNEQFF.

The chain combines TRBV15 with TRBJ2-1; 7 positions match TRBD2. V shed 2 bases, J shed 7 bases, and the junction held 5 bases outside the gene matches. CDR3 size: 14 residues. The V gene's germline CDR1 is LNHNV and CDR2 YYDKDF (reference sequence). Here the CDR3 reads CATSRQAGLNEQFF. The CDR3 nucleotides read TGTGCCACCAGCAGACAAGCGGGATTAAATGAGCAGTTCTTC.

V usage is TRBV9 and J usage is TRBJ2-1; D remains unclear. The CDR3 runs to 17 residues. The germline V gene has CDR1 SGDLS and CDR2 YYNGEE. Trimming took 2 bases from V and 0 from J, leaving 15 bases between them. The DNA for the CDR3 is TGTGCCAGCAGCGTTTCTGTGGGCTCCAGCTCCTACAATGAGCAGTTCTTC. Protein product: CASSVSVGSSSYNEQFF.

In its sample, this clone was seen once. V is TRBV11-2 and J is TRBJ2-5; 12 bases align to TRBD1. CDR3 length: 16 residues. Germline values: CDR1 SGHAT, CDR2 FQNNGV. V trimming: 5 bases; J trimming: 7 bases; junction bases outside the gene matches: 11. DNA of the CDR3: TGTGCCAGCAGCCCAGGGACAGGGGGCGGTTCGGGGACCCAGTACTTC. Amino acid sequence: CASSPGTGGGSGTQYF.

J is TRBJ2-2 and V is TRBV6-5; D is undetermined. Germline V lookup: CDR1 MNHEY, CDR2 SVGAGI. This CDR3 spans 15 amino acids. V gave up 4 bases and J gave up 2 bases, with 11 bases separating them. CDR3 bases: TGTGCCAGCAGTTTAGCCCTCTTTAACACCGGGGAGCTGTTTTTT. It specifies CASSLALFNTGELFF.

This clone has a handful of counts. The chain couples TRBV18 to TRBJ2-2; 7 bases match TRBD1. This CDR3 is built from 16 residues. Per germline, CDR1 KGHSH and CDR2 LQKENI. Trimming cost V 3 bases and J 7 bases; bases outside gene matches: 11. The DNA for the CDR3 is TGTGCCAGCTCACCCCAGGGCCGACAGGGTATCGGGGAGCTGTTTTTT. It is translated as CASSPQGRQGIGELFF.

This CDR3 reads CASRGTGGLGEPQHF. For the CDR3, the DNA is TGTGCCAGCAGAGGGACAGGGGGCTTAGGGGAGCCCCAGCATTTT. This chain links TRBV6-1 with TRBJ1-5; 12 bases fit TRBD1. The length of the CDR3 is 15 residues. J lost 8 bases, V lost 6 bases, and 8 bases had no gene match. CDR1 is MNHNS and CDR2 is SASEGT in the germline V gene.

J is TRBJ2-5 and V is TRBV28, with D possibly matching TRBD2 (8 bases). CDR1 and CDR2 from the germline V gene are MDHEN and SYDVKM. V lost 2 bases to trimming and J lost 5 bases, with 21 bases between them. CDR3 size: 17 residues. CDR3 DNA: TGTGCCAGCAGTTTAGCGAGCGGGGGAATGACAGGGGAGACCCAGTACTTC. Encoded protein: CASSLASGGMTGETQYF.

This clone was seen only once. This chain connects TRBV5-1 to TRBJ1-2; 8 nucleotides line up with TRBD1. CDR3 length equals 14 residues. With V trimmed by 5 bases and J by 4 bases, 7 bases remained unmatched. Germline CDR1 is SGHRS and CDR2 is YFSETQ. The DNA of the CDR3 is TGCGCCAGCAGTCCCGCGGACAGGGTCTATGGCTACACCTTC. Translation: CASSPADRVYGYTF.

This clone came up a few times. The chain employs TRBV28 and TRBJ1-1; D remains ambiguous. The CDR3 contains 13 residues. V lost 6 bases and J lost 1, with 9 bases in between. Looked up from germline, CDR1 is MDHEN and CDR2 is SYDVKM. The CDR3 bases are TGTGCCAGCAGCATGACACCGAACACTGAAGCTTTCTTT. Amino acids: CASSMTPNTEAFF.

This clone appeared once. The chain joins TRBV29-1 to TRBJ2-1; no clear D gene. V was pared by 4 bases and J by 7 bases, with 11 bases between. Germline V gene sequence: CDR1 SQVTM, CDR2 ANQGSEA. The CDR3 runs 12 residues. In nucleotides, the CDR3 is TGCAGCGTTGGGGCGGTAGGTAATGAGCAGTTCTTC. Its protein product is CSVGAVGNEQFF.

The rearrangement joins TRBV30 to TRBJ2-2; TRBD2 is a possible D gene (6 bases). Trimming left V 0 bases short and J 6 bases short, with 8 bases between. The CDR3 has 13 residues. Per the germline V gene, CDR1 is GTSNPN and CDR2 is SVGIG (reference sequence). CDR3 protein: CAWSVGGAGELFF. The CDR3 region has the DNA TGTGCCTGGAGTGTCGGAGGGGCCGGGGAGCTGTTTTTT.

This clone was observed a single time. The rearrangement joins TRBV7-2 to TRBJ2-6; D not resolved. This CDR3 is built from 18 residues. V was trimmed by 2 bases and J by 0 bases, leaving 14 bases between them. In germline, CDR1 is SGHTA, CDR2 FQGNSA. CDR3 nucleotide sequence: TGTGCCAGCAGCTTACTAGGAGACCTCCACTCTGGGGCCAACGTCCTGACTTTC. Its translation: CASSLLGDLHSGANVLTF.

CDR3 sequence (DNA): TGTGCCTGGAGCCTCGGGGTTGGGTCTGAGTTCTTC. Its protein product is CAWSLGVGSEFF. The chain carries TRBV30 and TRBJ2-1, with D possibly matching TRBD2 (5 bases). V lost 3 bases, J lost 14 bases, and 17 bases lay in between. Germline CDR1 reads GTSNPN; CDR2 reads SVGIG (reference sequence). The CDR3 contains 12 residues. The full variable domain, rest sourced from reference TRBV30 and TRBJ2-1, is SQTIHQWPATLVQPVGSPLSLECTVEGTSNPNLYWYRQAAGRGLQLLFYSVGIGQISSEVPQNLSASRPQDRQFILSSKKLLLSDSGFYLCAWSLGVGSEFFGPGTRLTVL.

This clone showed up just a few times. The gene calls are TRBV15 and TRBJ1-5; 8 bases are shared with TRBD1. This CDR3 comprises 15 residues. Germline trimming cut 5 bases from V and 1 base from J; bases unmatched to any gene: 4. Germline V gene sequence: CDR1 LNHNV, CDR2 YYDKDF (reference sequence). The CDR3 sequence: CATSASGGSNQPQHF. The CDR3 nucleotides read TGTGCCACCAGCGCGTCAGGGGGCAGCAATCAGCCCCAGCATTTT.

This chain links TRBV6-1 with TRBJ2-2, with D possibly matching TRBD2 (6 bases). The CDR3 is 15 residues long. The V end was cut by 3 bases, the J end by 4 bases, with 12 bases between. Germline V lookup: CDR1 MNHNS, CDR2 SASEGT. The CDR3 reads CASSELRGGTGELFF. In nucleotides, the CDR3 is TGTGCCAGCAGTGAGTTAAGGGGAGGCACCGGGGAGCTGTTTTTT.

The chain links TRBV6-5 to TRBJ2-3; 11 bases map to TRBD1. The CDR3 runs to 15 residues. Germline V gene data show CDR1 as MNHEY and CDR2 as SVGAGI. Losses at the gene ends were 5 bases for V and 8 bases for J; bases not matched to a gene: 9. The CDR3 reads CASSPGRTGGGTQYF. Here the CDR3 DNA reads TGTGCCAGCAGTCCTGGGAGGACAGGGGGCGGTACGCAGTATTTT.

This chain connects TRBV27 to TRBJ2-1; perhaps TRBD2 as D (6 bases). CDR1 and CDR2 from the germline V gene are MNHEY and SMNVEV (reference sequence). V gave up 2 bases and J gave up 5 bases, with 10 bases separating them. This CDR3 has 14 amino acids. The CDR3 sequence: CASSLGGTHNEQFF. The CDR3 DNA reads TGTGCCAGCAGTTTAGGCGGGACCCACAATGAGCAGTTCTTC.

The rearrangement joins TRBV4-3 to TRBJ2-3, with 7 bases identical to TRBD1. Trimming removed 0 bases from V and 0 bases from J; junction bases left unmatched: 12. The CDR3 extends over 19 amino acids. Germline V gene data show CDR1 as LGHNA and CDR2 as YSLEER. CDR3 sequence (DNA): TGCGCCAGCAGCCAAGATCGGGTACTGGGGGACAGAAGCACAGATACGCAGTATTTT. Its translation: CASSQDRVLGDRSTDTQYF.

The J gene is TRBJ1-4, the V gene TRBV9; D is undetermined. The germline V and J ends were trimmed by 4 bases and 8 bases, with 12 bases remaining between them. CDR1 SGDLS and CDR2 YYNGEE come from the germline V gene. The CDR3 totals 13 residues. CDR3 in DNA: TGTGCCAGCAGCTCCGACTTAGGAGAAAAACTGTTTTTT. It is translated as CASSSDLGEKLFF.

The chain employs TRBV7-6 and TRBJ2-5; weak D call: TRBD2 (5 bases). Deletions cut 0 bases from V and 4 bases from J, with 9 bases between. Germline assignment: CDR1 SGHVS and CDR2 FNYEAQ. The CDR3 loop spans 14 amino acids. CDR3 in amino acids: CASSLAGNRETQYF. CDR3 sequence (DNA): TGTGCCAGCAGCTTAGCCGGGAACCGAGAGACCCAGTACTTC.